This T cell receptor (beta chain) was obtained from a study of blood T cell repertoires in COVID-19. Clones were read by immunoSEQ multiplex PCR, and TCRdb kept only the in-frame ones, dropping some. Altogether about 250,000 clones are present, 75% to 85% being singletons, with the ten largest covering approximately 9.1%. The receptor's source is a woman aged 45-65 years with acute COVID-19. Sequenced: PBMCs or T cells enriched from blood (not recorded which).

This CDR3 is CASSQDRSRREQYF. CDR3 DNA sequence: TGCGCCAGCAGCCAAGACAGGAGCCGGAGGGAGCAGTACTTC. J is TRBJ2-7 and V is TRBV4-3; possible D gene TRBD2, 5 bases. The germline V gene encodes CDR1 LGHNA and CDR2 YSLEER. This CDR3 comprises 14 residues. V was pared by 0 bases and J by 7 bases, with 13 bases between.